Here is one TCR beta chain with its context. The antigen is unknown. The sample originates from a study of shared clonotypes between healthy human individuals. Findings and limits, study-wide: Approximately 4.5% was the fraction of naive CD4 clonotypes found shared across a handful of donors.

Per the germline V gene, CDR1 is SEHNR and CDR2 is FQNEAQ (reference sequence). The V end lost 5 bases, the J end lost 4 bases, and 17 bases lay between the germline ends. The CDR3 length is 15 residues. TCRdb keeps only in-frame clones here, not all; method: immunoSEQ multiplex PCR. The table has about 990,000 clones, approximately 80% seen once. The chain links TRBV7-9 to TRBJ1-2; TRBD1 might be the D (5 bases). The TCR originated in a man younger than 35 in good health. Some clones in this sample may be carry-over from other donors' samples. The sequenced sample consisted of memory CD4+ T cells from PBMCs. This sample's subset: CD45RA-negative fraction. The CDR3 spells CASSPAPGPPYGYTF. In DNA form, the CDR3 reads TGTGCCAGCAGCCCGGCACCGGGACCACCCTATGGCTACACCTTC.